Given below is one TCR beta chain in context. These data are taken from a study of blood T cell repertoires in COVID-19. Clones were sequenced by immunoSEQ multiplex PCR, and TCRdb holds only the in-frame ones, with some missing. This table holds about 360,000 clones, around 87% found once. CDR3 size: 16 residues. Germline V gene lookup returns CDR1 LGHDT and CDR2 YNNKEL (reference sequence). The V end lost 1 base, the J end lost 4 bases, and 16 bases lay between the germline ends. Source material: peripheral blood. This clonotype originated in a human donor in a cohort sampled during active COVID-19. The chain carries TRBV3-1 (or the pseudogene TRBV3-2) and TRBJ1-2; D may be TRBD1 (6 bases). In nucleotides, the CDR3 is TGTGCCAGCAGCCAAGGGGTCCAGGGGTTGAGCTATGGCTACACCTTC. Amino acid sequence: CASSQGVQGLSYGYTF.